Reported below is one TCR beta chain. Its specificity is not known. The authors made the TRB cDNA libraries by 5' RACE using UMI labels. With the 5' RACE reads reprocessed, TCRdb shows one record per CDR3 protein and no DNA. This listing includes approximately 90,000 distinct CDR3 sequences. The sample belongs to a study of CXCR3-negative and CXCR3-positive naive CD8 T cells. Study-level background: Collectively, the libraries yielded approximately 140 million TRB reads in total, at about 1.5 +/- 0.3 million per library.

Regarding the study as a whole: Fresh PBMCs served for most assays, and CXCR3 expression fell partially after cryopreservation. With surface CD5 comparable between naive subsets, TCR strength was estimated using properties derived from the TRB CDR3. CXCR3-positive naive cells had TRB CDR3s that were more hydrophobic than CXCR3-negative naive cells had.

This TCR derives from a human donor in good health. Some clones in this sample may be carry-over from other donors' samples. Sequenced input: naive CXCR3+ CD8+ T cells from blood. Subset: CD45RO-CCR7+CD27+CD95- naive CD8+ T cells expressing CXCR3 (TNR3+).

CDR3 sequence: CSVETRGTEFTGELFF. The chain carries TRBV29-1 and TRBJ2-2; TCRdb outputs TRBD2, but without DNA this stays unchecked. The CDR3 consists of 16 residues. Germline V gives CDR1 SQVTM, CDR2 ANQGSEA.